This T cell receptor (beta chain) was documented in a study of a mutant IDH1 vaccine in newly diagnosed glioma. Across the study: Commencement of vaccination occurred 4-6 weeks following radiotherapy alone, or concurrently with temozolomide cycles. Participants attended visit V12, the safety follow-up, at week 35, and then attended visit V13 at week 47.

Only in-frame clones appear in the TCRdb table, and some are missing; sequencing was by immunoSEQ multiplex PCR. The sample lists around 44,000 clones; roughly 84% were seen once. Overall study results and limits: The vaccine induced immune responses, and these occurred in approximately 93% of patients.

Noted time point: week 35, safety follow-up. Each vaccine dose was 300 ug of mutant IDH1 20-mer peptide, with topical imiquimod. Of note for this clone: Antigen unknown.

CDR3 size: 15 residues. CDR1 and CDR2 (germline): LGHNA, YNFKEQ. The V segment lost 4 bases and the J segment 1 base; nucleotides outside the gene matches: 5. This material consisted of PBMCs, taken from a glioma patient whose treatment included an IDH1 peptide vaccine. This sequence was found in a man aged 35 to 55 with glioma. The chain is built from TRBV4-2 and TRBJ1-1; 8 nucleotides line up with TRBD1. Written as DNA, the CDR3 is TGTGCCAGCAGCCTCTACGGGACAGGGAACACTGAAGCTTTCTTT. It is translated as CASSLYGTGNTEAFF.